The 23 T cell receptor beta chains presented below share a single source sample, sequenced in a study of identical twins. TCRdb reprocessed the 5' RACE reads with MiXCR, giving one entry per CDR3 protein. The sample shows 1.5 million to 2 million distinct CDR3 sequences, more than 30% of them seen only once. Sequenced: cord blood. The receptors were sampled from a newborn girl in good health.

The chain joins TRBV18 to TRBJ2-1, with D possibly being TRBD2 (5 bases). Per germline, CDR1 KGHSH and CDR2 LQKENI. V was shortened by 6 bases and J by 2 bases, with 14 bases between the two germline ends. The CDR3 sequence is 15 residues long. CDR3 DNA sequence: TGTGCCAGCTCGTTCCTAGCTAGGGCCTACAATGAGCAGTTCTTC. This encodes CASSFLARAYNEQFF.

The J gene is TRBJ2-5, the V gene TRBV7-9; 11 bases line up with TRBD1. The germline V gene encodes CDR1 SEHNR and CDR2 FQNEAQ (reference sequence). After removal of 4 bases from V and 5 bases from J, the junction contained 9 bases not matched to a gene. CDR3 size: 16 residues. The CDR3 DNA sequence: TGTGCCAGCAGCTCGAGGACAGGGGGCATGGGCGAGACCCAGTACTTC. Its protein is CASSSRTGGMGETQYF.

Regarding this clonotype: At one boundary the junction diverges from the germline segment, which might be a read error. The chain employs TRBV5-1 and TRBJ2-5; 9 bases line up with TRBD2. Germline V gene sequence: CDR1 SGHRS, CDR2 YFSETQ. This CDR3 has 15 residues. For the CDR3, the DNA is TGCGCCAGCGGCTTTAGCGGGGGAAATCAAGAGACCCAGTACTTC. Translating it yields CASGFSGGNQETQYF.

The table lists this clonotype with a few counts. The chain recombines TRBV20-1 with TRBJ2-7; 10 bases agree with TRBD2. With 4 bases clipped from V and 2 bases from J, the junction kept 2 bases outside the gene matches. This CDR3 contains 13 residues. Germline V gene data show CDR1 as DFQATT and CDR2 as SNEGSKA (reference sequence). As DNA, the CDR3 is TGCAGTGCTAAGAGCGGGAGGGCCTACGAGCAGTACTTC. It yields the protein CSAKSGRAYEQYF.

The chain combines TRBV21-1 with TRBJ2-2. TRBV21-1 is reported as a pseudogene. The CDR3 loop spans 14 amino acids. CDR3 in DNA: TGTGCCAGCAGCAATCGGACCCTAACCGGGGAGCTGTTTTTT. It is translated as CASSNRTLTGELFF.

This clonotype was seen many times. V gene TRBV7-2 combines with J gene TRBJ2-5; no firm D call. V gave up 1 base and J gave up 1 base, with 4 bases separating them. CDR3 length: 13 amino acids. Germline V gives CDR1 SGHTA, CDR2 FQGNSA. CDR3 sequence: CASSLERQETQYF. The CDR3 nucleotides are TGTGCCAGCAGCTTAGAGCGCCAAGAGACCCAGTACTTC.

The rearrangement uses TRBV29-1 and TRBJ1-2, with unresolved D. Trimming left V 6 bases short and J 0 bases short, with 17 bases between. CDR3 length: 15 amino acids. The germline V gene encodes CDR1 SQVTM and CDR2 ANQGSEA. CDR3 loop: CSVTAFFASNYGYTF. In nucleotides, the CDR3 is TGCAGCGTCACAGCTTTTTTCGCTTCTAACTATGGCTACACCTTC.

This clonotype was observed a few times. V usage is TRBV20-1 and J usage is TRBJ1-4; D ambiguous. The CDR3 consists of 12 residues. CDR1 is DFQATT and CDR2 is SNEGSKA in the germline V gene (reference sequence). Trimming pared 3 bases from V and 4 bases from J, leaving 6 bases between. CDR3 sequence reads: CSARENNEKLFF. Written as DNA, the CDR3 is TGCAGTGCTAGGGAAAATAATGAAAAACTGTTTTTT.

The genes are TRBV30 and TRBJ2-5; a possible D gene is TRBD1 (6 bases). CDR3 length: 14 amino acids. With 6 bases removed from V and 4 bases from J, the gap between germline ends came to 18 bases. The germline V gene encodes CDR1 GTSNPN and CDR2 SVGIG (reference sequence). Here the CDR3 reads CACWDIVVGETQYF. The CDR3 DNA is TGTGCCTGCTGGGACATCGTTGTGGGAGAGACCCAGTACTTC.

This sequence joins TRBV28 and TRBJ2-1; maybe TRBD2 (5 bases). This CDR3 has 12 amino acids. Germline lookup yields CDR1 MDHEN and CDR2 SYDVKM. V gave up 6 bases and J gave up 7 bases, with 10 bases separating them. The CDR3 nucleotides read TGTGCCAGCAGGACGACTAAGAATGAGCAGTTCTTC. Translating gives CASRTTKNEQFF. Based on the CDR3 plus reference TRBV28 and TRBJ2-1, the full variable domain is DVKVTQSSRYLVKRTGEKVFLECVQDMDHENMFWYRQDPGLGLRLIYFSYDVKMKEKGDIPEGYSVSREKKERFSLILESASTNQTSMYLCASRTTKNEQFFGPGTRLTVL.

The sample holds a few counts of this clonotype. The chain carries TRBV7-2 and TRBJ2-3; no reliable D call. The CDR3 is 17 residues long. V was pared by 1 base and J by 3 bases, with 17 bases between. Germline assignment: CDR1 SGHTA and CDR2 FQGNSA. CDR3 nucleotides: TGTGCCAGCAGCTTAGGACCCTCGTTGGCAGGAACAGATACGCAGTATTTT. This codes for CASSLGPSLAGTDTQYF.

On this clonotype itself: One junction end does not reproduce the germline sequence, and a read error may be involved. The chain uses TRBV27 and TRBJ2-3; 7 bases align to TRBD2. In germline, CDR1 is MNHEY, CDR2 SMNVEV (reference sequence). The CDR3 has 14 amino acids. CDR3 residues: CATAGDYRTDTQYF. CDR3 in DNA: TGCGCCACCGCCGGGGACTACCGCACAGATACGCAGTATTTT.

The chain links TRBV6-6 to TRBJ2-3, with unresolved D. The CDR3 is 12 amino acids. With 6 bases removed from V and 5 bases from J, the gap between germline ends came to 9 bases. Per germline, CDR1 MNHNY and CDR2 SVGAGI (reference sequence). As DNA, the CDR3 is TGTGCCAGCAGGCTACCAGGAGATACGCAGTATTTT. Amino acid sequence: CASRLPGDTQYF.

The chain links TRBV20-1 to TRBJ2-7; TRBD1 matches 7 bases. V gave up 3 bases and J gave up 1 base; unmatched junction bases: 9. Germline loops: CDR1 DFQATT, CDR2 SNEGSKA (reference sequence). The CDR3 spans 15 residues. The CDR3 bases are TGCAGTGCTAGCAGGGGGTCCCCAGAGTCCTACGAGCAGTACTTC. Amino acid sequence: CSASRGSPESYEQYF.

The CDR3 DNA is TGTGCCTCGACCGGAGACAGGGAACCCTACGAGCAGTACTTC. It yields the protein CASTGDREPYEQYF. The rearrangement joins TRBV30 to TRBJ2-7; TRBD1 aligns across 7 bases. Germline CDR1 is GTSNPN and CDR2 is SVGIG (reference sequence). V shed 7 bases, J shed 2 bases, and the junction held 11 bases outside the gene matches. The CDR3 length is 14 residues.

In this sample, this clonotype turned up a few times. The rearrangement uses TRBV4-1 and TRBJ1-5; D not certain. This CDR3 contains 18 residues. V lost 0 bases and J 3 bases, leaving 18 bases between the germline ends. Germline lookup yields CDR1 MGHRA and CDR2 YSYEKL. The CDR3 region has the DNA TGCGCCAGCAGCCAAGAAACCCCCGGCCGGGCTTTCAATCAGCCCCAGCATTTT. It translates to CASSQETPGRAFNQPQHF.

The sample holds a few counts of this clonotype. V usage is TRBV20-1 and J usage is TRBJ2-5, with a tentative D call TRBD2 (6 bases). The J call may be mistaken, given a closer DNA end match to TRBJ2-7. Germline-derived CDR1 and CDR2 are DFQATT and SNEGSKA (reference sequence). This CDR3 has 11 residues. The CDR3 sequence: CSARDFFEQYF. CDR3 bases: TGCAGTGCCCGGGACTTCTTCGAGCAGTACTTC.

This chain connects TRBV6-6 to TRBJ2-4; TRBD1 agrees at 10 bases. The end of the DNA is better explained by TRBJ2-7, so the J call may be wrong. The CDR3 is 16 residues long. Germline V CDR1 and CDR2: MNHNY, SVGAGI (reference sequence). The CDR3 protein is CASSYRTPGQGNEQYF. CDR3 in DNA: TGTGCCAGCAGTTACCGTACTCCGGGACAGGGGAACGAGCAGTACTTC.

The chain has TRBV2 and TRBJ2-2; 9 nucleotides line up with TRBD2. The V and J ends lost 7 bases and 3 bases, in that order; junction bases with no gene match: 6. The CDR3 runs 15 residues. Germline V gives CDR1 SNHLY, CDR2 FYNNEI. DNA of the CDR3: TGTGCCAGCAATTTGGCGGGAGGGTACACCGGGGAGCTGTTTTTT. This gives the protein CASNLAGGYTGELFF.

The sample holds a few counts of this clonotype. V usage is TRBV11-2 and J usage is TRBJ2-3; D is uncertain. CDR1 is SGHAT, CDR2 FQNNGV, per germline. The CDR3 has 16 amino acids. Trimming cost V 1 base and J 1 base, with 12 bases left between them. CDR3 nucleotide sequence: TGTGCCAGCAGCTTAGCGTCTCTGGGTGGCACAGATACGCAGTATTTT. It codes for CASSLASLGGTDTQYF.

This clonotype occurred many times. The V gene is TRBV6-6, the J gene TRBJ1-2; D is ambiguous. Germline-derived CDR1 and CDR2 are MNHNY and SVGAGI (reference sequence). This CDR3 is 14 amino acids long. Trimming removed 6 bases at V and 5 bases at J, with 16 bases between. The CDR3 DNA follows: TGTGCCAGCAGCCTCGACAAGGCATCTTATGGCTACACCTTC. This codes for CASSLDKASYGYTF.

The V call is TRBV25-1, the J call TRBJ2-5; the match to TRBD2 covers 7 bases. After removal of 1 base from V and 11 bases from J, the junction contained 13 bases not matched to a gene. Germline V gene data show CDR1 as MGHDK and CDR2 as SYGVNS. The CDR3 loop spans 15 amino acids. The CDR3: CASSESAGVSNEQYF. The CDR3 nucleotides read TGTGCCAGCAGTGAATCGGCGGGGGTCTCGAATGAGCAGTACTTC.

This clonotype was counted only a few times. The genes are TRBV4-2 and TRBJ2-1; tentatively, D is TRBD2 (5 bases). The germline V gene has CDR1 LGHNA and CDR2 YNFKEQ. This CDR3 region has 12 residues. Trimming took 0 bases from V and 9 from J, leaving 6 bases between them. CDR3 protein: CASSQDLAEQFF. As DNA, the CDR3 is TGTGCCAGCAGCCAAGATCTAGCTGAGCAGTTCTTC.